A single sample is the source of the 25 T cell receptor beta chains below, sequenced in a study of blood T cell repertoires in COVID-19 (dated by TCRdb to the early 2020s). The method behind the library was the immunoSEQ multiplex PCR assay. TCRdb mirrors the immuneACCESS table, restricted to in-frame sequences. Some clones are absent from its copies; in checked studies, under half trace to an unresolved V gene, and the reason for the others is unknown. For this sample the table gives 100,000 to 150,000 clones, of which approximately 86% were detected only once. The top ten hold over 9.5% of the sample. Source material: peripheral blood. These receptor sequences come from a woman in her 70s with COVID-19, enrolled during active disease.

This clone showed up many times. The chain recombines TRBV7-9 with TRBJ2-7; 12 nucleotides align to TRBD1. CDR1 is SEHNR and CDR2 is FQNEAQ in the germline V gene (reference sequence). Trimming at V came to 4 bases and at J to 5 bases, leaving 6 bases not matched to a gene. The CDR3 extends over 15 amino acids. CDR3 loop: CASSWGQGAGDEQYF. As DNA, the CDR3 is TGTGCCAGCAGCTGGGGACAGGGGGCTGGGGACGAGCAGTACTTC.

The chain is built from TRBV6-5 and TRBJ2-7, with D tentatively TRBD1 (6 bases). Between the trimmed V and J ends, which lost 3 bases and 2 bases, there was a span of 17 bases. In germline, CDR1 is MNHEY, CDR2 SVGAGI. The CDR3 is made up of 16 amino acids. In DNA form, the CDR3 reads TGTGCCAGCAGTTATAGTACGGGGACACCAACCTACGAGCAGTACTTC. It specifies CASSYSTGTPTYEQYF.

The chain has TRBV27 and TRBJ2-3, with D perhaps TRBD1 (5 bases). V was cut by 5 bases and J by 0 bases, with 12 bases left in between. Per germline, CDR1 MNHEY and CDR2 SMNVEV (reference sequence). The CDR3 spans 15 residues. The CDR3 DNA is TGTGCCAGCAGTGTGTGGGGCCGTAGCACAGATACGCAGTATTTT. Its translation: CASSVWGRSTDTQYF.

The gene calls are TRBV7-2 and TRBJ2-7, with 8 bases aligning to TRBD1. Unmatched junction bases numbered 5, after V lost 6 bases and J lost 1 base. This CDR3 contains 14 residues. Germline V gene sequence: CDR1 SGHTA, CDR2 FQGNSA. CDR3 loop: CASSRTGGSYEQYF. In DNA form, the CDR3 reads TGTGCCAGCAGTCGAACAGGGGGTTCCTACGAGCAGTACTTC. Together with reference TRBV7-2 and TRBJ2-7, the CDR3 gives the full variable domain: GAGVSQSPSNKVTEKGKDVELRCDPISGHTALYWYRQSLGQGLEFLIYFQGNSAPDKSGLPSDRFSAERTGGSVSTLTIQRTQQEDSAVYLCASSRTGGSYEQYFGPGTRLTVT.

The chain is built from TRBV2 and TRBJ1-1, with D perhaps matching TRBD1 (6 bases). CDR3 length: 15 amino acids. CDR1 SNHLY and CDR2 FYNNEI come from the germline V gene. Trimming took off 6 bases at V and 5 bases at J, with 19 bases between the two ends. The CDR3 is CASRPTGSIGTEAFF. DNA for the CDR3: TGTGCCAGCAGACCCACAGGGTCTATTGGAACTGAAGCTTTCTTT.

The DNA for the CDR3 is TGTGCCAGCAGTTTCCAACCGGGACAGACATACGAGCAGTACTTC. It specifies CASSFQPGQTYEQYF. The rearrangement links TRBV27 to TRBJ2-7; TRBD1 aligns across 7 bases. J gave up 4 bases and V 3 bases, and 9 bases lay outside the gene matches. Germline V lookup: CDR1 MNHEY, CDR2 SMNVEV (reference sequence). The CDR3 has 15 amino acids.

V gene TRBV6-2 or TRBV6-3 combines with J gene TRBJ2-7, with 10 bases fitting TRBD1. The CDR3 loop spans 14 amino acids. With 6 bases clipped from V and 6 bases from J, the junction kept 8 bases outside the gene matches. Germline V CDR1 and CDR2: MNHEY, SVGEGT. CDR3 nucleotides: TGTGCCAGCAGCAAGACAGGGGGCGATTGCGAGCAGTACTTC. This gives the protein CASSKTGGDCEQYF.

The rearrangement links TRBV5-1 to TRBJ2-5, with 10 positions matching TRBD2. There are 17 residues in the CDR3. Germline lookup yields CDR1 SGHRS and CDR2 YFSETQ. V trimming: 1 base; J trimming: 1 base; junction bases outside the gene matches: 7. The CDR3 DNA reads as TGCGCCAGCAGCTTGCTCGGAGCGGGGGGGTTCCAAGAGACCCAGTACTTC. Its protein is CASSLLGAGGFQETQYF.

This chain joins TRBV20-1 and TRBJ2-3, with 8 bases that match TRBD2. CDR3 size: 14 residues. Germline CDR1 reads DFQATT; CDR2 reads SNEGSKA (reference sequence). V shed 3 bases and J 5 bases; nucleotides not matched to a gene: 7. CDR3 nucleotides: TGCAGTGCTAGTAACAGGCGGGGGGAAGATACGCAGTATTTT. Encoded protein: CSASNRRGEDTQYF.

This chain links TRBV7-3 with TRBJ1-2; D remains unclear. In germline, CDR1 is SGHTA, CDR2 FQGTGA. CDR3 size: 13 residues. Trimming took off 1 base at V and 7 bases at J, with 10 bases between the two ends. CDR3 nucleotide sequence: TGTGCCAGCAGCTTAAGGGCGGGAATTGGCTACACCTTC. Translated, it gives CASSLRAGIGYTF. Full variable domain (remainder filled in from reference TRBV7-3 and TRBJ1-2): GAGVSQTPSNKVTEKGKYVELRCDPISGHTALYWYRQSLGQGPEFLIYFQGTGAADDSGLPNDRFFAVRPEGSVSTLKIQRTERGDSAVYLCASSLRAGIGYTFGSGTRLTVV.

The chain is built from TRBV5-8 and TRBJ2-1; 13 nucleotides align to TRBD2. CDR1 is SGHTS, CDR2 YDEGEE, per germline. This CDR3 region has 15 residues. J gave up 6 bases and V 5 bases, and 5 bases lay outside the gene matches. CDR3 in amino acids: CASRSGLAGTNEQFF. CDR3 bases: TGTGCCAGCAGGTCGGGACTAGCGGGAACCAATGAGCAGTTCTTC.

This clone came up a few times. The chain employs TRBV10-3 and TRBJ1-5; TRBD1 is a possible D gene (5 bases). The CDR3 loop spans 15 amino acids. V was pared by 3 bases and J by 1 base, with 10 bases between. Per germline, CDR1 ENHRY and CDR2 SYGVKD. DNA of the CDR3: TGTGCCATCAGTGAAGGGGCCCGAAGCAATCAGCCCCAGCATTTT. It yields the protein CAISEGARSNQPQHF.

The rearrangement links TRBV5-6 to TRBJ1-5, with a weak D call TRBD1 (5 bases). V was clipped by 4 bases and J by 5 bases, with 10 bases between them. This CDR3 comprises 13 residues. Germline V CDR1 and CDR2: SGHDT, YYEEEE. CDR3 nucleotides: TGTGCCAGCAGCGTAGACAGCGATCAGCCCCAGCATTTT. Its protein product is CASSVDSDQPQHF.

The chain carries TRBV14 and TRBJ2-7, with 7 positions matching TRBD2. V gave up 4 bases and J gave up 2 bases; unmatched junction bases: 5. CDR3 length equals 14 residues. CDR1 is SGHDN, CDR2 FVKESK, per germline. CDR3 protein: CASSPLRGAYEQYF. The CDR3 region has the DNA TGTGCCAGCAGCCCCCTCCGGGGGGCCTACGAGCAGTACTTC.

The V and J genes are TRBV18 and TRBJ1-2, with a tentative D call TRBD1 (5 bases). Germline assignment: CDR1 KGHSH and CDR2 LQKENI. The V and J ends lost 3 bases and 4 bases respectively, with 12 bases between them. The length of the CDR3 is 14 residues. The CDR3 nucleotides read TGTGCCAGCTCACCGATATGGGGCCCCTATGGCTACACCTTC. Translating it yields CASSPIWGPYGYTF. The full variable domain, in which reference TRBV18 and TRBJ1-2 provide the parts outside the CDR3, is NAGVMQNPRHLVRRRGQEARLRCSPMKGHSHVYWYRQLPEEGLKFMVYLQKENIIDESGMPKERFSAEFPKEGPSILRIQQVVRGDSAAYFCASSPIWGPYGYTFGSGTRLTVV.

This clone was counted a few times. The chain uses TRBV5-1 and TRBJ2-3; perhaps TRBD2 as D (6 bases). V lost 5 bases to trimming and J lost 2 bases, with 18 bases between them. Per germline, CDR1 SGHRS and CDR2 YFSETQ. This CDR3 has 16 residues. The CDR3 region has the DNA TGCGCCAGCAGTCTGGGGACTGTAGGATACACAGATACGCAGTATTTT. As protein: CASSLGTVGYTDTQYF.

The rearrangement joins TRBV7-3 to TRBJ2-2; TRBD1 matches 10 bases. J was trimmed by 6 bases and V by 5 bases; bases with no gene match: 6. The V gene's germline CDR1 is SGHTA and CDR2 FQGTGA. There are 15 residues in the CDR3. The DNA of the CDR3 is TGTGCCAGCAGCCCTCGGGACAGGGGCGCCGGGGAGCTGTTTTTT. This codes for CASSPRDRGAGELFF.

This clone was found once. The chain has TRBV6-6 and TRBJ2-1, with TRBD2 matching 10 bases. The trim removed 7 bases at V and 3 bases at J, leaving 6 bases unmatched. CDR3 size: 15 residues. Germline V CDR1 and CDR2: MNHNY, SVGAGI (reference sequence). The CDR3 reads CASTRTSGVYNEQFF. As DNA, the CDR3 is TGTGCCAGCACGCGTACTAGCGGGGTCTACAATGAGCAGTTCTTC.

The V and J genes are TRBV6-1 and TRBJ1-6; D possibly corresponds to TRBD1 (5 bases). Germline assignment: CDR1 MNHNS and CDR2 SASEGT. With 3 bases removed from V and 5 bases from J, the gap between germline ends came to 5 bases. CDR3 size: 13 residues. Written as DNA, the CDR3 is TGTGCCAGCAGTGACAGGGATAATTCACCCCTCCACTTT. Translating it yields CASSDRDNSPLHF.

This clone showed up just a few times. This rearrangement joins TRBV19 to TRBJ1-4, with 10 bases fitting TRBD1. Germline V CDR1 and CDR2: LNHDA, SQIVND (reference sequence). V was clipped by 7 bases and J by 8 bases; unmatched bases: 4. The CDR3 contains 13 residues. CDR3 DNA sequence: TGTGCCAGTACGGGACAGGGGATAGAAAAACTGTTTTTT. Translated, it gives CASTGQGIEKLFF.

V gene TRBV6-5 combines with J gene TRBJ2-7, with D possibly matching TRBD2 (5 bases). This CDR3 comprises 15 residues. Germline V gives CDR1 MNHEY, CDR2 SVGAGI. The V and J ends lost 0 bases and 4 bases respectively, with 13 bases between them. The CDR3 loop is CASSYSGANMYEQYF. CDR3 nucleotide sequence: TGTGCCAGCAGTTACTCGGGAGCTAATATGTACGAGCAGTACTTC.

The V and J genes are TRBV19 and TRBJ2-7; D gene uncertain. This CDR3 comprises 13 residues. The V end lost 3 bases, the J end lost 1 base, and 7 bases lay between the germline ends. Germline CDR1 reads LNHDA; CDR2 reads SQIVND (reference sequence). This CDR3 reads CASSMRTSYEQYF. The CDR3 DNA reads TGTGCCAGTAGTATGCGTACTTCCTACGAGCAGTACTTC.

This clone was seen once. For the CDR3, the DNA is TGTGCCAGCAGCTTCGTCGGGGGGACCCCCTACAATGAGCAGTTCTTC. It specifies CASSFVGGTPYNEQFF. This rearrangement joins TRBV7-3 to TRBJ2-1; 7 bases align to TRBD2. CDR1 is SGHTA, CDR2 FQGTGA, per germline. The CDR3 loop spans 16 amino acids. The V gene end was trimmed by 3 bases and the J gene end by 2 bases; junction bases not matched to a gene: 7.

The CDR3 spells CASSQAAGGSLNEQFF. As DNA, the CDR3 is TGTGCCAGCAGCCAGGCAGCGGGGGGGTCTCTCAATGAGCAGTTCTTC. This sequence joins TRBV3-1 (or the pseudogene TRBV3-2) and TRBJ2-1; 10 bases map to TRBD2. V gave up 3 bases and J gave up 6 bases; unmatched junction bases: 8. Germline V gives CDR1 LGHDT, CDR2 YNNKEL (reference sequence). The CDR3 extends over 16 amino acids.

This clone showed up just a few times. The chain combines TRBV6-6 with TRBJ1-1, with TRBD1 as a possible D gene (6 bases). Trimming left V 6 bases short and J 1 base short, with 15 bases between. The CDR3 has 15 residues. The germline gives CDR1 MNHNY, CDR2 SVGAGI (reference sequence). For the CDR3, the DNA is TGTGCCAGCAGAGATACAGGGATAGGGAACACTGAAGCTTTCTTT. This sequence encodes CASRDTGIGNTEAFF.